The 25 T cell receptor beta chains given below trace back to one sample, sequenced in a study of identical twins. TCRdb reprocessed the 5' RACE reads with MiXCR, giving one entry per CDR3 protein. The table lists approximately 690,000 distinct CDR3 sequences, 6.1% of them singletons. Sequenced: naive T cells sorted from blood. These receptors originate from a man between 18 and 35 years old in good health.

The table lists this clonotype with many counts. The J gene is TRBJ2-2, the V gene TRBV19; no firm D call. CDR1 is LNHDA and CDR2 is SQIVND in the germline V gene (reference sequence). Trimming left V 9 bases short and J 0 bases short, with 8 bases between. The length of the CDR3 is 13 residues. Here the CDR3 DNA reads TGTGCCAGGCGACACGCGAACACCGGGGAGCTGTTTTTT. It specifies CARRHANTGELFF.

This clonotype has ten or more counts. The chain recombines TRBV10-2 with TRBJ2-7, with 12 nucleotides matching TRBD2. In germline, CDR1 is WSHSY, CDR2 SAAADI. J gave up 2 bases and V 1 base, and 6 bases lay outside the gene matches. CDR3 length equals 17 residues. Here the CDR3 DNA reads TGCGCCAGCAGTGAGTGGCTAGCGGGAGGGACCCCCTACGAGCAGTACGTC. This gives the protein CASSEWLAGGTPYEQYV.

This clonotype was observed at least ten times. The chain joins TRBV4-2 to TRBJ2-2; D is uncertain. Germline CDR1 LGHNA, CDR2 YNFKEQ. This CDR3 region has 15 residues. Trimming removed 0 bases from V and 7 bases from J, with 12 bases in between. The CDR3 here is CASSQDAEIGGELFF. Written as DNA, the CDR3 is TGTGCCAGCAGCCAAGATGCGGAGATTGGCGGGGAGCTGTTTTTT.

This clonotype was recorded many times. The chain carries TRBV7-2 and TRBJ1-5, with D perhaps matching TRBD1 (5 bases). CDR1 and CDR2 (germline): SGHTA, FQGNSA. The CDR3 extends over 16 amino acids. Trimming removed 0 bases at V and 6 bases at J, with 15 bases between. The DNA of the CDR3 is TGTGCCAGCAGCTTAGCGGGGAGGGGATTATCTCAGCCCCAGCATTTT. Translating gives CASSLAGRGLSQPQHF.

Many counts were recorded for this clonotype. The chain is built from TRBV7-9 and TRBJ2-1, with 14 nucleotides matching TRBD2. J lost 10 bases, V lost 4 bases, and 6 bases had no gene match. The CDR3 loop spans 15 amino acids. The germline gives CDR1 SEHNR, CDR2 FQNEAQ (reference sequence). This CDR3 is CASSSGLAGGGEQFF. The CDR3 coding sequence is TGTGCCAGCAGCTCTGGACTAGCGGGAGGAGGGGAGCAGTTCTTC.

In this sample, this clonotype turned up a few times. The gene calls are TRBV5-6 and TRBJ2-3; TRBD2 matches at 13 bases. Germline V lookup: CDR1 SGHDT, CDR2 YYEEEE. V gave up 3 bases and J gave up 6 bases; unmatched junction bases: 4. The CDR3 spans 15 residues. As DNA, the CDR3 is TGTGCCAGCAGCTCGGGACTAGCGGGACACGATACGCAGTATTTT. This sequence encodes CASSSGLAGHDTQYF.

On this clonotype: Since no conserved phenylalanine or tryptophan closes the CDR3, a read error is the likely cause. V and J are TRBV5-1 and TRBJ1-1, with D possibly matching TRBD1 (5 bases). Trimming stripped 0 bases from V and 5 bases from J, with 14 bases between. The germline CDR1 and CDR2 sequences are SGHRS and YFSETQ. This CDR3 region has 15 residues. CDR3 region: CASSLGGVSETEAFY. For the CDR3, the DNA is TGCGCCAGCAGCTTGGGGGGGGTCAGCGAGACTGAAGCTTTCTAT.

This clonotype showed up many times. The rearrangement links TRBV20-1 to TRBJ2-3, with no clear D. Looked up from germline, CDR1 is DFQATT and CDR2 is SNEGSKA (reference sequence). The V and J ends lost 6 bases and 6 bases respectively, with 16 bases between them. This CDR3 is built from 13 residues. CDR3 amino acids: CSAPSGGADTQYF. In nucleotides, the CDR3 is TGCAGTGCCCCCTCCGGTGGTGCGGATACGCAGTATTTT.

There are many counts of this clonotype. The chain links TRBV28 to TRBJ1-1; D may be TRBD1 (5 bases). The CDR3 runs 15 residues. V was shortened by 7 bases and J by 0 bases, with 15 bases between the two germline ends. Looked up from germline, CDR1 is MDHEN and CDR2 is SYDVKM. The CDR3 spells CASIRGTPMNTEAFF. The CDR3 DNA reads TGTGCCAGCATAAGGGGAACTCCCATGAACACTGAAGCTTTCTTT.

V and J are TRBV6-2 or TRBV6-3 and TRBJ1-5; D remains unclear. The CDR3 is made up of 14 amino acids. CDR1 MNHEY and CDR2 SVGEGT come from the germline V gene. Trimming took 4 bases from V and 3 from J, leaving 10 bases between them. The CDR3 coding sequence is TGTGCCAGCAGTTGGGCAGTTAACAATCAGCCCCAGCATTTT. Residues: CASSWAVNNQPQHF.

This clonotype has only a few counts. This CDR3 is CATSRDSRASGYQETQYF. CDR3 in DNA: TGTGCCACCAGCAGAGATTCGCGGGCTAGCGGATACCAAGAGACCCAGTACTTC. This chain links TRBV15 with TRBJ2-5, with 7 bases lining up with TRBD2. V shed 0 bases, J shed 0 bases, and the junction held 10 bases outside the gene matches. CDR1 is LNHNV and CDR2 is YYDKDF in the germline V gene (reference sequence). The CDR3 is 18 amino acids.

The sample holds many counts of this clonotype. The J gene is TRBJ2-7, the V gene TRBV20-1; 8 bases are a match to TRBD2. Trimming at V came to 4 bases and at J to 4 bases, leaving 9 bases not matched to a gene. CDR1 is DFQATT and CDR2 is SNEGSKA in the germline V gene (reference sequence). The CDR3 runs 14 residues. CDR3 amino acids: CSATIGTRRYEQYF. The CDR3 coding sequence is TGCAGTGCTACCATCGGGACTAGGCGATACGAGCAGTACTTC.

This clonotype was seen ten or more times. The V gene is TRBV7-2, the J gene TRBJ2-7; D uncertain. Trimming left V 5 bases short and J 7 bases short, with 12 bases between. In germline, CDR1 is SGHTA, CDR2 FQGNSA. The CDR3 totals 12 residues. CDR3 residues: CASSQPTWEQYF. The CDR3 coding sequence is TGTGCCAGCAGCCAACCTACCTGGGAGCAGTACTTC.

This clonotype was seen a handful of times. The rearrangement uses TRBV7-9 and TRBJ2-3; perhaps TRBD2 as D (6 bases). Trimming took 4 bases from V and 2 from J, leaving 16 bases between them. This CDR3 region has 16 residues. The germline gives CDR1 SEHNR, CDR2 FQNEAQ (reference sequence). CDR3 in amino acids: CASSSPGLPDTDTQYF. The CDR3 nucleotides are TGTGCCAGCAGCTCCCCGGGACTGCCTGACACAGATACGCAGTATTTT. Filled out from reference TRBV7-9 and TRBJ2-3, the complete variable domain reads DTGVSQNPRHKITKRGQNVTFRCDPISEHNRLYWYRQTLGQGPEFLTYFQNEAQLEKSRLLSDRFSAERPKGSFSTLEIQRTEQGDSAMYLCASSSPGLPDTDTQYFGPGTRLTVL.

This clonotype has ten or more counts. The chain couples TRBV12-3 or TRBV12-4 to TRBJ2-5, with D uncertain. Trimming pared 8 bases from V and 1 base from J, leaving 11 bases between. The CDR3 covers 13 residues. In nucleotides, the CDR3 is TGTGCCAGCCTTAGGGCCCCCCAAGAGACCCAGTACTTC. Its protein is CASLRAPQETQYF.

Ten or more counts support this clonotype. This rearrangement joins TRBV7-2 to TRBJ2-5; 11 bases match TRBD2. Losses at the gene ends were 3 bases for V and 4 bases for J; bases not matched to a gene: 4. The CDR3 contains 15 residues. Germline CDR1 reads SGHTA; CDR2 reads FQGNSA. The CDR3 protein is CASSFALAGGETQYF. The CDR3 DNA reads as TGTGCCAGCAGCTTCGCTCTAGCGGGAGGAGAGACCCAGTACTTC.

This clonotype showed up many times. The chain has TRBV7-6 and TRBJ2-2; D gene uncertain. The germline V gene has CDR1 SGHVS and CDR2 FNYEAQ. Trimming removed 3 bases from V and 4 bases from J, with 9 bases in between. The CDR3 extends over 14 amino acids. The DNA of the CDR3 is TGTGCCAGCAGCTTCCCTTATGGCACCGGGGAGCTGTTTTTT. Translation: CASSFPYGTGELFF.

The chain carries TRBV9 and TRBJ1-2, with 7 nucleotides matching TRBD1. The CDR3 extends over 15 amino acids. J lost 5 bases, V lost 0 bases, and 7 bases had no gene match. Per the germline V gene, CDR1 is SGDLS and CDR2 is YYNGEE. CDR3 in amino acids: CASSVGGQDFYGYTF. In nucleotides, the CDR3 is TGTGCCAGCAGCGTAGGCGGACAGGATTTTTATGGCTACACCTTC.

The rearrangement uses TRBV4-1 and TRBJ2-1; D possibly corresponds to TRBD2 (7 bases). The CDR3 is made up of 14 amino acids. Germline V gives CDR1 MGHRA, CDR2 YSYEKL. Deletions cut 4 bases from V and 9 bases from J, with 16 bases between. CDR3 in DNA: TGCGCCAGCAGCCCGGAATGGGGGGGCGCTGAGCAGTTCTTC. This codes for CASSPEWGGAEQFF.

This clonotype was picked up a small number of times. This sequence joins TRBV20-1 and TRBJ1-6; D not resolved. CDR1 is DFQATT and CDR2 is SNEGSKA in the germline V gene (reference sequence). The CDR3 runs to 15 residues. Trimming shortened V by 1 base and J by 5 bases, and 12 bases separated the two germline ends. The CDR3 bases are TGCAGTGCTAGAGGGCAGGTGGTGAATAATTCACCCCTCCACTTT. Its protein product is CSARGQVVNNSPLHF.

CDR3 loop: CASSSSVGTSYEQYF. In nucleotides, the CDR3 is TGCGCCAGCAGCTCCAGTGTTGGCACATCCTACGAGCAGTACTTC. The V and J genes are TRBV5-1 and TRBJ2-7; D remains unclear. The V end was cut by 3 bases, the J end by 1 base, with 14 bases between. The CDR3 totals 15 residues. Germline V CDR1 and CDR2: SGHRS, YFSETQ. The full variable domain, completed using reference TRBV5-1 and TRBJ2-7, is KAGVTQTPRYLIKTRGQQVTLSCSPISGHRSVSWYQQTPGQGLQFLFEYFSETQRNKGNFPGRFSGRQFSNSRSEMNVSTLELGDSALYLCASSSSVGTSYEQYFGPGTRLTVT.

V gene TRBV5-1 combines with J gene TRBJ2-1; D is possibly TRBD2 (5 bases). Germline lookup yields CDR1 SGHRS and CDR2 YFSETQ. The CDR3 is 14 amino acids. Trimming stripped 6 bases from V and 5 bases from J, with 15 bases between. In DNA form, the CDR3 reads TGCGCCAGCAACTTACTAGGGTCCCACAATGAGCAGTTCTTC. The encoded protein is CASNLLGSHNEQFF.

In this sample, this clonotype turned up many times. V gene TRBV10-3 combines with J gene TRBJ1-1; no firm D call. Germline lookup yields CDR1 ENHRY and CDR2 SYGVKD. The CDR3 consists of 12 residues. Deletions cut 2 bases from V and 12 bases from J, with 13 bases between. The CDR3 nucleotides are TGTGCCATCAGTGAGGGGGATATAATCCCTTTCTTT. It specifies CAISEGDIIPFF.

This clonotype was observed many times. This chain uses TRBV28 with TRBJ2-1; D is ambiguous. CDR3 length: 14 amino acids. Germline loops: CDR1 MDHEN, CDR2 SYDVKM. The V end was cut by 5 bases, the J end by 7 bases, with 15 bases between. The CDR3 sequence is CASSHDSVGNEQFF. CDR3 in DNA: TGTGCCAGCAGTCATGACTCGGTTGGGAATGAGCAGTTCTTC. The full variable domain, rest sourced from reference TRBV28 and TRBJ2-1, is DVKVTQSSRYLVKRTGEKVFLECVQDMDHENMFWYRQDPGLGLRLIYFSYDVKMKEKGDIPEGYSVSREKKERFSLILESASTNQTSMYLCASSHDSVGNEQFFGPGTRLTVL.

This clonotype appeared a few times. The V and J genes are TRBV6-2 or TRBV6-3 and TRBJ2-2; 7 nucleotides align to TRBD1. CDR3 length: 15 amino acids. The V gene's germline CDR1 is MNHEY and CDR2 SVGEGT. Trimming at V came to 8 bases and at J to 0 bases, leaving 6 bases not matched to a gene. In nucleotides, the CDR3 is TGTGCCAGCGACAGGGCGACCGCGAACACCGGGGAGCTGTTTTTT. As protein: CASDRATANTGELFF.